This T cell receptor beta chain was obtained from a study of T-cell reconstitution after alpha-beta-depleted transplantation in children. Notes on the study in general: The origin of alpha-beta T cells about two months after transplant was reportedly several hundred expanded graft clones. Surviving recipient cells, namely T cells and thymic progenitors, were the source of high day-60 TCRbeta diversity in some patients. Newly produced T cells mostly accounted for T-cell counts and diversity one year post-transplant.

V dropped 4 bases and J dropped 5; count of bases not matched to a gene: 5. CDR3 length: 16 residues. CDR1 and CDR2 (germline): SGHRS, YFSETQ. The library targeted TCRbeta and was prepared with unique molecular identifiers. TCRdb reanalysed the PCR reads using MiXCR and keeps one entry per CDR3 protein. Of about 260,000 distinct CDR3 sequences in the sample, more than 9% were seen once. This clonotype was observed at least ten times. The target antigen is unknown. The chain couples TRBV5-1 to TRBJ2-3; 15 bases match TRBD2. The source was peripheral blood, collected 180 days after TCRalphabeta/CD19-depleted stem cell transplant. The TCR was taken from a male patient under 10 years old who had a stem cell transplant for chronic granulomatous disease, so the T cells may come from the graft donor. CDR3 protein: CASSQGLAGGVDTQYF. Written as DNA, the CDR3 is TGCGCCAGCAGCCAGGGACTAGCGGGAGGTGTAGATACGCAGTATTTT.